These T cell receptor beta chains were read from a single sample in a study of molecular identifiers for immune sequencing clone quantification. TCRdb ran MiXCR on the PCR reads and lists one entry per CDR3 protein. The repertoire holds around 54,000 distinct CDR3 sequences, 25% seen once, with about 1.9% in the top ten. The sample was naive CD8+ T cells from blood, with Jurkat cell RNA spiked in. All receptors derive from a human donor in good health. Some libraries in this study had Jurkat cell RNA spiked in. Both conserved end residues are part of each CDR3. The D gene is left open where the match is weak. Clone size is shown for a subset of rows, as once, few, many or a class of expanded clone.

many,TRBJ1-3,NA,TRBV9,CASSRASSSGNTIYF,TGTGCCAGCAGCCGGGCTTCCAGCTCTGGAAACACCATATATTTT
many,TRBJ1-1,NA,TRBV7-9,CASSPYKAFF,TGTGCCAGCAGCCCCTATAAAGCTTTCTTT
many,TRBJ2-2,NA,TRBV7-9,CASSSPGPGGTGELFF,TGTGCCAGCAGCTCTCCGGGACCCGGGGGCACCGGGGAGCTGTTTTTT
NA,TRBJ2-3,TRBD1,TRBV7-9,CASSPRQGSSTDTQYF,TGTGCCAGCAGCCCGCGACAGGGGTCTAGCACAGATACGCAGTATTTT
many,TRBJ2-4,TRBD2,TRBV12-3/TRBV12-4,CASSLSGLAVIAKNIQYF,TGTGCCAGCAGTTTAAGTGGCCTAGCGGTTATAGCCAAAAACATTCAGTACTTC
many,TRBJ2-6,NA,TRBV18,CASSPPGPYSGANVLTF,TGTGCCAGCTCACCTCCCGGGCCCTACTCTGGGGCCAACGTCCTGACTTTC
NA,TRBJ1-2,TRBD1,TRBV29-1,CSVEGQGHYGYTF,TGCAGCGTTGAGGGACAGGGCCACTATGGCTACACCTTC
many,TRBJ2-7,NA,TRBV5-1,CASSFEQGNEQYF,TGCGCCAGCAGCTTTGAGCAGGGGAACGAGCAGTACTTC
many,TRBJ2-3,NA,TRBV6-7,CASSYPGTPTDTQYF,TGTGCCAGCAGTTACCCGGGGACTCCCACAGATACGCAGTATTTT
NA,TRBJ2-2,NA,TRBV7-2,CASSLGLGIRTGELFF,TGTGCCAGCAGCTTAGGTCTGGGGATCCGGACCGGGGAGCTGTTTTTT
NA,TRBJ1-1,NA,TRBV4-3,CASSPRYRTDMNTEAFF,TGCGCCAGCAGCCCAAGATATCGAACGGACATGAACACTGAAGCTTTCTTT
many,TRBJ2-2,NA,TRBV7-9,CASSLAARELFF,TGTGCCAGCAGCTTAGCGGCTCGGGAGCTGTTTTTT
NA,TRBJ2-5,NA,TRBV13,CASSGGPTQETQYF,TGTGCCAGCAGCGGGGGACCCACCCAAGAGACCCAGTACTTC
few,TRBJ2-3,TRBD2,TRBV9,CASSVTTSGTVADTQYF,TGTGCCAGCAGCGTGACGACTAGCGGGACGGTGGCAGATACGCAGTATTTT
many,TRBJ1-4,TRBD1,TRBV9,CASSVGDRVGEKLFF,TGTGCCAGCAGCGTAGGGGACAGGGTCGGCGAAAAACTGTTTTTT
many,TRBJ2-7,NA,TRBV7-9,CASSSEPKDTYEQYF,TGTGCCAGCAGCTCAGAACCGAAGGACACCTACGAGCAGTACTTC
NA,TRBJ2-5,NA,TRBV27,CDSSSGLRQETQYF,TGTGACAGCAGTTCGGGCTTACGACAAGAGACCCAGTACTTC
many,TRBJ2-3,NA,TRBV19,CASSIIPADTQYF,TGTGCCAGTAGTATAATTCCGGCGGATACGCAGTATTTT
many,TRBJ2-7,TRBD2,TRBV5-5,CASGAPGREQYF,TGTGCCAGCGGAGCCCCCGGGAGGGAGCAGTACTTC
many,TRBJ2-2,NA,TRBV4-1,CASSWSNTGELFF,TGCGCCAGCAGTTGGTCGAACACCGGGGAGCTGTTTTTT
many,TRBJ2-3,TRBD1,TRBV6-5,CASSYTGGRTDTQYF,TGTGCCAGCAGTTATACAGGGGGCCGGACAGATACGCAGTATTTT
NA,TRBJ2-3,NA,TRBV6-6,CTSSYETRDTQYF,TGTACCAGCAGTTACGAGACAAGGGATACACAATATTTT
many,TRBJ2-7,TRBD2,TRBV6-5,CASSLLAGAYEQYF,TGTGCCAGCAGTTTACTAGCGGGAGCGTACGAGCAGTACTTC
many,TRBJ2-7,NA,TRBV12-3/TRBV12-4,CASSPRVSYEQYF,TGTGCCAGCAGTCCGAGAGTATCCTACGAGCAGTACTTC
many,TRBJ1-1,TRBD1,TRBV12-3/TRBV12-4,CASTYDRGNTEAFF,TGTGCCAGCACCTACGACAGGGGAAACACTGAAGCTTTCTTT
many,TRBJ2-7,TRBD2,TRBV28,CASSLSGGAYEQYF,TGTGCCAGCAGTTTATCGGGAGGTGCCTACGAGCAGTACTTC
many,TRBJ1-5,TRBD1,TRBV20-1,CSATFDRVFNNQPQHF,TGCAGTGCTACCTTCGACAGGGTCTTCAATAATCAGCCCCAGCATTTT
NA,TRBJ1-5,NA,TRBV24-1,CATSDLTISGVDLYSNQPQRF,TGTGCCACCAGTGATTTGACCATCTCAGGGGTGGATTTGTATAGCAATCAGCCCCAGCGTTTT
many,TRBJ1-4,NA,TRBV7-9,CASSSSGDTNEKLFF,TGTGCCAGCAGCTCTTCAGGGGATACTAATGAAAAACTGTTTTTT
few,TRBJ2-7,TRBD2,TRBV7-8,CARSSGGGGYEQYF,TGTGCCCGCAGCTCGGGGGGGGGCGGGTACGAGCAGTACTTC
many,TRBJ2-7,NA,TRBV9,CASSQGGGDEQYF,TGTGCCAGCAGCCAGGGGGGAGGCGACGAGCAGTACTTC
many,TRBJ1-1,NA,TRBV20-1,CSARDRAAEAFF,TGCAGTGCTAGAGATCGGGCAGCTGAAGCTTTCTTT
few,TRBJ2-1,NA,TRBV24-1,CATSDSTGTGYNEQFF,TGTGCCACCAGTGATTCGACCGGGACTGGGTACAATGAGCAGTTCTTC
NA,TRBJ2-6,TRBD1,TRBV9,CASSPRQGGLSGANVLAF,TGTGCCAGCAGCCCAAGACAGGGGGGACTCTCTGGGGCCAACGTCCTGGCTTTC
NA,TRBJ1-5,NA,TRBV6-2/TRBV6-3,CASTHGGASNQSQHF,TGTGCCAGCACTCACGGGGGGGCTAGCAATCAGTCCCAGCATTTT
many,TRBJ1-2,NA,TRBV29-1,CSVAGDFGYTF,TGCAGCGTTGCAGGGGATTTTGGCTACACCTTC
many,TRBJ1-5,TRBD1,TRBV19,CASSTQDRGRGQPQHF,TGTGCCAGTAGTACCCAGGACAGGGGGCGAGGTCAGCCCCAGCATTTT
many,TRBJ2-1,NA,TRBV30,CAWSGQRNEQFF,TGTGCCTGGAGTGGTCAGCGCAATGAGCAGTTCTTC
many,TRBJ2-7,TRBD1,TRBV4-3,CASSQSSGTGAYEQYF,TGCGCCAGCAGCCAGAGTTCCGGGACAGGGGCCTACGAGCAGTACTTC
many,TRBJ2-7,TRBD1,TRBV5-6,CASSPWDRSEYEQYF,TGTGCCAGCAGCCCCTGGGACAGGTCCGAGTACGAGCAGTACTTC
many,TRBJ2-5,TRBD2,TRBV4-1,CASSHGRGGGFQETQYF,TGCGCCAGCAGCCATGGCCGGGGCGGGGGGTTCCAAGAGACCCAGTACTTC
many,TRBJ2-7,TRBD1,TRBV6-5,CASNRPGQEQYF,TGTGCCAGCAACAGACCGGGACAGGAGCAGTACTTC
many,TRBJ2-7,TRBD2,TRBV6-2/TRBV6-3,CASSQRLAGWGDEQYF,TGTGCCAGCAGCCAAAGACTAGCGGGATGGGGCGACGAGCAGTACTTC
many,TRBJ1-5,NA,TRBV7-2,CASSLNSNQPQHF,TGTGCCAGCAGCTTAAATAGCAATCAGCCCCAGCATTTT
many,TRBJ2-7,TRBD1,TRBV20-1,CSARGQNSYEQYF,TGCAGTGCTAGGGGACAGAACTCCTACGAGCAGTACTTC
few,TRBJ2-1,NA,TRBV12-3/TRBV12-4,CASSDRQDEQFF,TGTGCCAGCAGCGATCGACAAGATGAGCAGTTCTTC
many,TRBJ2-3,NA,TRBV15,CATSRDLGIANTDTQYF,TGTGCCACCAGCAGAGATCTTGGTATCGCGAACACAGATACGCAGTATTTT
many,TRBJ1-4,NA,TRBV6-2/TRBV6-3,CASSYSIPDGNEKLFF,TGTGCCAGCAGTTACTCGATCCCGGACGGTAATGAAAAACTGTTTTTT
many,TRBJ1-1,TRBD1,TRBV7-2,CASSSWTGEKVGAFF,TGTGCCAGCAGCTCATGGACAGGCGAAAAGGTCGGAGCTTTCTTT
many,TRBJ2-2,NA,TRBV2,CASRATGQNTGELFF,TGTGCCAGCAGAGCAACTGGACAGAACACCGGGGAGCTGTTTTTT
many,TRBJ2-7,TRBD1,TRBV4-1,CASSQAQGAYEQYF,TGCGCCAGCAGCCAAGCCCAGGGGGCTTACGAGCAGTACTTC
many,TRBJ2-3,NA,TRBV4-3,CASSQNTGITADTQYF,TGCGCCAGCAGCCAGAACACAGGGATAACGGCAGATACGCAGTATTTT
few,TRBJ1-2,NA,TRBV27,CASSLSGRVDYGYTF,TGTGCCAGCAGTTTATCCGGCAGGGTCGACTATGGCTACACCTTC
many,TRBJ2-7,TRBD2,TRBV20-1,CSATGTSFYEQYF,TGCAGTGCCACCGGGACTAGTTTCTACGAGCAGTACTTC